Sequencing of this T cell receptor (beta chain) was carried out in a study of cytomegalovirus exposure and HLA in healthy donors. PCR involved 60 Vbeta and 13 Jbeta primers. Only in-frame clones appear in the TCRdb table, and some are missing; sequencing was by immunoSEQ multiplex PCR. The table has 150,000 to 200,000 clones, roughly four fifths seen once. The sample taken for sequencing was PBMCs. This receptor was taken from a man aged 50 to 59 in good health and CMV-seronegative.

The CDR3 nucleotides are TGTGCCAGCAGCTTTTCAAACACTGAAGCTTTCTTT. Translated: CASSFSNTEAFF. The chain couples TRBV11-2 to TRBJ1-1; D gene unclear. The germline gives CDR1 SGHAT, CDR2 FQNNGV. The CDR3 has 12 residues. Trimming pared 3 bases from V and 2 bases from J, leaving 4 bases between.